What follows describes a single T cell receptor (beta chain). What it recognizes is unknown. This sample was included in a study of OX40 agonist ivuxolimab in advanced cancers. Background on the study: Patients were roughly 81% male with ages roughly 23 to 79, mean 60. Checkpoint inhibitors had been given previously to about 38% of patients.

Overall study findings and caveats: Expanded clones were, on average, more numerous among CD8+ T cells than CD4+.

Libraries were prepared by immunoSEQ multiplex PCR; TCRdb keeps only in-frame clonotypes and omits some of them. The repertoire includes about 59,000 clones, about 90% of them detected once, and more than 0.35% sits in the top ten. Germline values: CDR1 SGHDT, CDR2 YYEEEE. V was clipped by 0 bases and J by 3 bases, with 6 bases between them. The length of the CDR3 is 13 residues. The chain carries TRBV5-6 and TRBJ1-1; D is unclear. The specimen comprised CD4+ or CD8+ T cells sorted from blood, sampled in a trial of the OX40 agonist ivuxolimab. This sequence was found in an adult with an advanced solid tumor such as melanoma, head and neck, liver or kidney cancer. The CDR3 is CASSLGKDTEAFF. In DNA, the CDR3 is TGTGCCAGCAGCTTGGGGAAGGACACTGAAGCTTTCTTT.